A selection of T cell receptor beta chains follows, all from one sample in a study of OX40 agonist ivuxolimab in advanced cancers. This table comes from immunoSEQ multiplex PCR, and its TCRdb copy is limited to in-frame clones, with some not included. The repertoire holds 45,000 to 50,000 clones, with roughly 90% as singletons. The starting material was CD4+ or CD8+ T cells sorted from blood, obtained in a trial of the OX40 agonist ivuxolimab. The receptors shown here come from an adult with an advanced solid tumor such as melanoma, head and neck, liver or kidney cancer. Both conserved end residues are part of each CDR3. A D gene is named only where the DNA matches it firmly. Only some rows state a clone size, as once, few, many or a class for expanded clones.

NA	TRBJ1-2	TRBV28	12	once	CASSLREYGYTF	TGTGCCAGCAGTTTAAGGGAGTATGGCTACACCTTC
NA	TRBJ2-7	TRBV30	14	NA	CAFFRDPGPYEQYF	TGTGCCTTCTTCCGGGATCCTGGGCCATACGAGCAGTACTTC
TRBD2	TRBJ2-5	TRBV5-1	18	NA	CASSKTSGSGSYQETQYF	TGCGCCAGCAGCAAAACTAGCGGGAGTGGGTCGTACCAAGAGACCCAGTACTTC
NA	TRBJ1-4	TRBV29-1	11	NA	CSAVGREKLFF	TGCAGCGCGGTAGGTCGGGAAAAACTGTTTTTT
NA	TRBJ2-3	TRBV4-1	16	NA	CASSQDRGTSTDTQYF	TGCGCCAGCAGCCAAGATCGGGGGACTAGCACAGATACGCAGTATTTT
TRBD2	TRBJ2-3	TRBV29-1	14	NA	CSVERGRGTDTQYF	TGCAGCGTTGAACGGGGGAGGGGCACAGATACGCAGTATTTT
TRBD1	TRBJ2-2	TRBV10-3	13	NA	CARDRGWAGELFF	TGTGCCAGGGACAGGGGGTGGGCCGGGGAGCTGTTTTTT
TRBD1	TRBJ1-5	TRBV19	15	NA	CASRDRGGGVQPQHF	TGTGCCAGTAGAGATAGGGGAGGGGGCGTTCAGCCCCAGCATTTT
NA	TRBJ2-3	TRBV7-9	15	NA	CASSLRAPSTDTQYF	TGTGCCAGCAGCTTAAGAGCGCCGAGCACAGATACGCAGTATTTT
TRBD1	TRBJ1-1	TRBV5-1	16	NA	CASSVGQGVMNTEAFF	TGCGCCAGCAGCGTCGGACAGGGAGTCATGAACACTGAAGCTTTCTTT
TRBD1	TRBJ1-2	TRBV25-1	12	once	CASRQGIYGYTF	TGTGCCAGCAGACAGGGGATATATGGCTACACCTTC
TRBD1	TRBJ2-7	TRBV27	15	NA	CASTLPGQGIYEQYF	TGTGCCAGCACTCTACCGGGACAGGGGATCTACGAGCAGTACTTC
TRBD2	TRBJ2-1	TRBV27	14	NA	CASSLLREDNEQFF	TGTGCCAGCAGTTTATTACGGGAGGACAATGAGCAGTTCTTC
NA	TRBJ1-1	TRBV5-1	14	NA	CASSPGDPNTEAFF	TGCGCCAGCAGCCCGGGTGATCCGAACACTGAAGCTTTCTTT
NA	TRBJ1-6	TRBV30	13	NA	CAWEGGVASPLHF	TGTGCCTGGGAGGGGGGTGTCGCCTCACCCCTCCACTTT
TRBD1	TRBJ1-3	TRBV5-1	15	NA	CASSVGQVSGNTIYF	TGCGCCAGCAGCGTGGGACAGGTCTCTGGAAACACCATATATTTT
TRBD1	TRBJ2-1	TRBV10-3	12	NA	CAISDGQGKQFF	TGTGCCATCAGTGACGGACAGGGGAAGCAGTTCTTC
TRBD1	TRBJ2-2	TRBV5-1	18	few	CASSRWAIGTDNTGELFF	TGCGCCAGCAGCCGTTGGGCCATCGGGACAGATAACACCGGGGAGCTGTTTTTT
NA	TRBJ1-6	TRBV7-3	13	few	CASSLGANSPLHF	TGTGCCAGCAGCTTAGGGGCCAATTCACCCCTCCACTTT
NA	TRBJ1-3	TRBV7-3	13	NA	CASSLAAGNTIYF	TGTGCCAGCAGCTTAGCGGCGGGAAACACCATATATTTT
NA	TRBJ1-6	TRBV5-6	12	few	CASRFENSPLHF	TGTGCCAGCAGGTTCGAAAATTCACCCCTCCACTTT
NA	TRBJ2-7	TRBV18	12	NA	CASSPEPYEQYF	TGTGCCAGCTCACCCGAGCCCTACGAGCAGTACTTC
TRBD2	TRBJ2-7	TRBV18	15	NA	CASSPPSAGANEQYF	TGTGCCAGCTCACCACCGTCAGCGGGAGCTAACGAGCAGTACTTC
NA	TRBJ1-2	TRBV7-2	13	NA	CASSKDSNYGYTF	TGTGCCAGCAGCAAGGACAGTAACTATGGCTACACCTTC
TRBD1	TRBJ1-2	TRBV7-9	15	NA	CASSPWSQGGYGYTF	TGTGCCAGCAGCCCATGGTCCCAGGGGGGCTATGGCTACACCTTC
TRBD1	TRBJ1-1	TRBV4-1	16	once	CASSHYNRGMNTEAFF	TGCGCCAGCAGCCATTACAACAGGGGCATGAACACTGAAGCTTTCTTT
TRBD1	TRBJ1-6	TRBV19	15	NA	CASRPTGEGNSPLHF	TGTGCCAGTAGGCCGACAGGGGAGGGGAATTCACCCCTCCACTTT
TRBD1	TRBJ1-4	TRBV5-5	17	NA	CASSDDRQGIEREKLFF	TGTGCCAGCAGCGACGACAGACAGGGAATCGAACGGGAAAAACTGTTTTTT
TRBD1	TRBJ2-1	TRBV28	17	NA	CASSPLTGTGSYNEQFF	TGTGCCAGCAGCCCCTTAACCGGGACAGGCTCCTACAATGAGCAGTTCTTC
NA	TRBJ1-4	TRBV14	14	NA	CASSHRGAGEKLFF	TGTGCCAGCAGCCACCGGGGCGCAGGGGAAAAACTGTTTTTT
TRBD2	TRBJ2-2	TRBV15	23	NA	CATSRASGIPGLAGEEDTGELFF	TGTGCCACCAGCAGGGCCTCCGGGATCCCGGGACTAGCGGGAGAGGAGGACACCGGGGAGCTGTTTTTT
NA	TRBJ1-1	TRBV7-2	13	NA	CASSFSEGAEAFF	TGTGCCAGCAGCTTTTCCGAGGGAGCTGAAGCTTTCTTT
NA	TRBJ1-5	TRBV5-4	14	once	CASSLHEAAQPQHF	TGTGCCAGCAGCTTGCACGAAGCGGCTCAGCCCCAGCATTTT
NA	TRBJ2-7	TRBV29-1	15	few	CSVEGPGVQPYEQYF	TGCAGCGTTGAAGGTCCAGGGGTCCAGCCCTACGAGCAGTACTTC
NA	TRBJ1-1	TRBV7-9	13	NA	CASSLEGNTEAFF	TGTGCCAGCAGCTTAGAAGGGAACACTGAAGCTTTCTTT
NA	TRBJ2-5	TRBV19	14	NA	CASSIARTGETQYF	TGTGCCAGTAGTATAGCCCGAACGGGAGAGACCCAGTACTTC
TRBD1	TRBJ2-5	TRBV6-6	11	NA	CAIRQGETQYF	TGTGCCATCCGACAGGGTGAGACCCAGTACTTC
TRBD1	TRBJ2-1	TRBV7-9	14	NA	CASSLGNRGNEQFF	TGTGCCAGCAGCTTAGGGAACAGGGGAAATGAGCAGTTCTTC
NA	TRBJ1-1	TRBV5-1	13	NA	CASSSRGDTEAFF	TGCGCCAGCAGCTCGCGGGGAGACACTGAAGCTTTCTTT
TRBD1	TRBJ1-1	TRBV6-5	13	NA	CASRASGGTEAFF	TGTGCCAGCAGGGCCTCAGGGGGCACTGAAGCTTTCTTT